Shown below are 6 T cell receptor beta chains from a single sample sequenced in a study of T-cell reconstitution after alpha-beta-depleted transplantation in children (dated by TCRdb to 2016 to 2018). The library came from PCR. This sample was sequenced with an Illumina HiSeq 2500. Molecular barcoding was employed in the preparation of TCR libraries, with unique molecular identifiers being used to normalize TCRbeta repertoire quantification. TCRdb's own reprocessing of the public reads used fastp at Q25 and MiXCR and kept productive beta chains. Duplicate CDR3 protein sequences are folded into a single record with the most common DNA and genes. The sample table shows about 200,000 distinct CDR3 sequences, and over 15% are seen once. The ten largest make up just under 45% of the sample. Taken with the paper, the label for treatment or condition translates to: allogeneic hematopoietic cell transplantation with graft depleted of TCRalphabeta T cells and CD19 B cells.

Sequencing was performed on PBMCs, mostly from graft donor cells, taken 360 days after TCRalphabeta/CD19-depleted stem cell transplant. The receptors were sampled from a male patient aged 2-9 years who had a stem cell transplant for acute lymphoblastic leukemia, so the T cells may come from the graft donor.

This clonotype was detected many times. V is TRBV11-1 and J is TRBJ2-1; 8 bases map to TRBD2. This CDR3 has 15 amino acids. The germline gives CDR1 SGHAT, CDR2 FQDESV (reference sequence). The V gene end was trimmed by 0 bases and the J gene end by 6 bases; junction bases not matched to a gene: 4. Here the CDR3 DNA reads TGTGCCAGCAGCTTAGCACCCGGGGGGGGCAATGAGCAGTTCTTC. As protein: CASSLAPGGGNEQFF.

Many counts were recorded for this clonotype. The rearrangement links TRBV12-3 or TRBV12-4 to TRBJ2-2; possibly TRBD2 for D (5 bases). The length of the CDR3 is 14 residues. The V end lost 6 bases, the J end lost 0 bases, and 8 bases lay between the germline ends. CDR3 residues: CASSQRTNTGELFF. The CDR3 coding sequence is TGTGCCAGCAGCCAGCGGACGAACACCGGGGAGCTGTTTTTT.

The V call is TRBV20-1, the J call TRBJ2-4; 10 positions agree with TRBD1. The CDR3 has 16 amino acids. Germline trimming cut 5 bases from V and 4 bases from J; bases unmatched to any gene: 11. Germline CDR1 and CDR2: DFQATT and SNEGSKA (reference sequence). CDR3 sequence: CSAVPGTGVGKNIQYF. The DNA for the CDR3 is TGCAGTGCTGTTCCCGGGACAGGGGTGGGGAAAAACATTCAGTACTTC.

Only a few counts were recorded for this clonotype. The chain links TRBV7-9 to TRBJ2-5, with 7 bases aligning to TRBD2. Germline V gene lookup returns CDR1 SEHNR and CDR2 FQNEAQ (reference sequence). After removal of 4 bases from V and 9 bases from J, the junction contained 2 bases not matched to a gene. This CDR3 region has 11 residues. The CDR3: CASSYRGAQYF. CDR3 DNA sequence: TGTGCCAGCAGCTACCGGGGGGCCCAGTACTTC.

The genes are TRBV5-1 and TRBJ2-1; D remains ambiguous. CDR3 size: 13 residues. The ends were cut back, 4 bases at V and 3 bases at J, with 8 bases in the middle. The V gene's germline CDR1 is SGHRS and CDR2 YFSETQ. The CDR3 reads CASSHPNYNEQFF. The DNA for the CDR3 is TGCGCCAGCAGCCACCCTAACTACAATGAGCAGTTCTTC.

This clonotype has ten or more counts. The chain employs TRBV5-1 and TRBJ2-1, with D maybe TRBD2 (6 bases). Trimming cost V 5 bases and J 5 bases, with 11 bases left between them. The CDR3 totals 13 residues. Germline assignment: CDR1 SGHRS and CDR2 YFSETQ. The CDR3 is CASRGEENNEQFF. The CDR3 DNA follows: TGCGCCAGCAGGGGGGAGGAGAACAATGAGCAGTTCTTC.